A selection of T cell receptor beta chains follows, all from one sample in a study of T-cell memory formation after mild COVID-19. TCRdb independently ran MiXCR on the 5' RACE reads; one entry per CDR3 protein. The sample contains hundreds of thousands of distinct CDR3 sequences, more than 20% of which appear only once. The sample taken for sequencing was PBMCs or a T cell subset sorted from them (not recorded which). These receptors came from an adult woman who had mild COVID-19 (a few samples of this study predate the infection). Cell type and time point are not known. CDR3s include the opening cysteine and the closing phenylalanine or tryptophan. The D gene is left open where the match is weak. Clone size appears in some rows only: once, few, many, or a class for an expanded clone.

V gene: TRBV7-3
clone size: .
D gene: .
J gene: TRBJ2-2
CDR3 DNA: TGTGCCAGCAGCTCGTCGTATACGGGCGGGGAGCTGTTTTTT
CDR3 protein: CASSSSYTGGELFF

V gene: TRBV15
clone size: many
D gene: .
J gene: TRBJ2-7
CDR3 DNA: TGTGCCACCAGCAGATCACTCTCCTACGAGCAGTACTTC
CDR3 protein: CATSRSLSYEQYF

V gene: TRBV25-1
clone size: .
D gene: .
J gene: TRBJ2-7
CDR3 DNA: TGTGCCAGCAGTGAACAGGGGCCGATTTCGAACGAGCAGTACTTC
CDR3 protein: CASSEQGPISNEQYF

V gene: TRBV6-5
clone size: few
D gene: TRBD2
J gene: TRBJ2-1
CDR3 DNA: TGTGCCAGCAGTTACTCGGCGGGAGGGCAGGATGAGCAGTTCTTC
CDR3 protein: CASSYSAGGQDEQFF

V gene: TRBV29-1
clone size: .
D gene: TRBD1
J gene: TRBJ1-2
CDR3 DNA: TGCAGCGTGGGACAGGTGGATGGCTACACCTTC
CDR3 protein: CSVGQVDGYTF

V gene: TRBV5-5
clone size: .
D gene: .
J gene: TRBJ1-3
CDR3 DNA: TGTGCCAGCAGCTTGTTTTGGGGGACTGGAAACACCATATATTTT
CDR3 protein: CASSLFWGTGNTIYF

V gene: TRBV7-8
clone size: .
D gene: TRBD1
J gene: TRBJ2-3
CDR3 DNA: TGTGCCAGCAGCTTAGCCTGGCAGGGGGCCACAGATACGCAGTATTTT
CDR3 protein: CASSLAWQGATDTQYF

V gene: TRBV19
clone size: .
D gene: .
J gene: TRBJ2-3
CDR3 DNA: TGTGCCAGCGGGGGCCCCCGGGGTACGCAGTATTTT
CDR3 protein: CASGGPRGTQYF

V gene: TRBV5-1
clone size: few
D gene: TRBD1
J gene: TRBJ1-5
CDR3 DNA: TGCGCCAGCAGTTTGACAGGGGACAATCAGCCCCAGCATTTT
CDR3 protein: CASSLTGDNQPQHF

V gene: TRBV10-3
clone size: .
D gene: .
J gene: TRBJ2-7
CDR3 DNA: TGTGCCATCAGTGAGCCAAACACGCGCTCCTACGAGCAGTACTTC
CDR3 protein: CAISEPNTRSYEQYF

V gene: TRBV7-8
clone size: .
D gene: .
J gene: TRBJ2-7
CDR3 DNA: TGTGCCAGCAGCTCCCGCCCCTCCGGAGCTTCGTACGAGCAGTACTTC
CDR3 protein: CASSSRPSGASYEQYF

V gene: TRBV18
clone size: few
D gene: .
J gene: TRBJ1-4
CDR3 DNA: TGTGCCAGCTCATCCGCCCCAGGGGAAAAACTGTTTTTT
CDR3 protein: CASSSAPGEKLFF

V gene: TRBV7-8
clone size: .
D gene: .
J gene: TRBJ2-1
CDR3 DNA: TGTGCCAGCAGCCCAGCCCCAAAGGGCAATGAGCAGTTCTTC
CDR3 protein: CASSPAPKGNEQFF

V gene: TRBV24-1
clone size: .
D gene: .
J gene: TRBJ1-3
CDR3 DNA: TGTGCCACCAGTTCCTCGAGCTCTGGAAACACCATATATTTT
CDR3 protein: CATSSSSSGNTIYF

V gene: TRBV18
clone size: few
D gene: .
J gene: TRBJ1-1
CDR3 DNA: TGTGCCAGCTCACCAGTTGGGCAGGGGATGAACACTGAAGCTTTCTTT
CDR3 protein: CASSPVGQGMNTEAFF

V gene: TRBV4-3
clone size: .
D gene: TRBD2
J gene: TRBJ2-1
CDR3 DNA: TGCGCCAGCAGCCAAGATCCGGTCAGACTAGCGGGATACCCCAGGGAGCAGTTCTTC
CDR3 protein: CASSQDPVRLAGYPREQFF

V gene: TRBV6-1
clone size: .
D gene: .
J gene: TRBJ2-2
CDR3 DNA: TGTGCCAGCAGTGAACCCAGGAAGAACACCGGGGAGCTGTTTTTT
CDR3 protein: CASSEPRKNTGELFF

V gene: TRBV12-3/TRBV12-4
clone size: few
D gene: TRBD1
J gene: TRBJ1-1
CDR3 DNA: TGTGCCAGCAGTCTATCTTGGACAGGGGTGAACACTGAAGCTTTCTTT
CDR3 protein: CASSLSWTGVNTEAFF

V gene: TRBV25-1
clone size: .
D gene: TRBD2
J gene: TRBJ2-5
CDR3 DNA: TGTGCCAGCAGTGTGGGGGGGACTAGCGGAATACAAGAGACCCAGTACTTC
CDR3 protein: CASSVGGTSGIQETQYF

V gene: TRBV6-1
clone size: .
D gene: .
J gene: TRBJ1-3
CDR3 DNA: TGTGCCAGCACCGGCGGCGCGGGAAACACCATATATTTT
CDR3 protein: CASTGGAGNTIYF

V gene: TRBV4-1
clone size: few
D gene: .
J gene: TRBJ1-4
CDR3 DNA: TGCGCCAGCAGCCAAACGCCGGGCCCCGAAGGTGAAAAACTGTTTTTT
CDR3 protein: CASSQTPGPEGEKLFF

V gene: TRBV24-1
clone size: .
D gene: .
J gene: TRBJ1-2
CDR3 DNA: TGTGCCACCAGTGAGACAGTCACCTATGGCTACACCTTC
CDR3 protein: CATSETVTYGYTF

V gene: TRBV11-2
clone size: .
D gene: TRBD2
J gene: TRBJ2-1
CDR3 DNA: TGTGCCAGCAGCCCGGGACTAGCGGGATCCAGTCGCTCCTACAATGAGCAGTTCTTC
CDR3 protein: CASSPGLAGSSRSYNEQFF

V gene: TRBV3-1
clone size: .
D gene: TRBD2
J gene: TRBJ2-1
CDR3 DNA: TGTGCCAGCAGCCAAGCGGCGACTAGCGGGAGTTTCGACAATGAGCAGTTCTTC
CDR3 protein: CASSQAATSGSFDNEQFF

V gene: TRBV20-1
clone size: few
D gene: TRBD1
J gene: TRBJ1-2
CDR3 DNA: TGCAGTGCTATAGTGGGACAGGTTATCTATGGCTACACCTTC
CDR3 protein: CSAIVGQVIYGYTF

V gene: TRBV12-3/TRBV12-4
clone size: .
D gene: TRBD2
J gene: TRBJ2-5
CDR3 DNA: TGTGCCAGCAGTCCAGGACTAGCTCCCCAGTACTTC
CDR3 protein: CASSPGLAPQYF

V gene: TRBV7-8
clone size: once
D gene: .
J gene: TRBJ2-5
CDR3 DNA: TGTGCCAGCAGCCCAGACAAGGTTATTGAGACCCAGTACTTC
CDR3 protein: CASSPDKVIETQYF

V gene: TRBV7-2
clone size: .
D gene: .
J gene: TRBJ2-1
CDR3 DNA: TGTGCCAGCAGCCCCGTGGGTAGCGGTTACAATGAGCAGTTCTTC
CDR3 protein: CASSPVGSGYNEQFF

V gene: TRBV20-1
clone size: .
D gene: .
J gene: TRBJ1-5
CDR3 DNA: TGCAGTGCTAGAGATGGGTCGAGCGGGGATCAGCCCCAGCATTTT
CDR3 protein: CSARDGSSGDQPQHF

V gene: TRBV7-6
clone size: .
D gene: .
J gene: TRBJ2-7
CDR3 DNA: TGTGCCAGCAGCTTCGAAGCGGAACCCCAGTACGAGCAGTACTTC
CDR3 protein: CASSFEAEPQYEQYF

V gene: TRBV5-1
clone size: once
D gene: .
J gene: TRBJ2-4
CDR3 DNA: TGCGCCAGCAGCTTATGGCGTACTCCCCCCGAAAACATTCAGTACTTC
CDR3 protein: CASSLWRTPPENIQYF

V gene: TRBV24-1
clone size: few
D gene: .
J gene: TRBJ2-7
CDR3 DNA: TGTGCCACCAGTGATTCCTCTGGCGATCCCCCCTACGAGCAGTACTTC
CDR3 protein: CATSDSSGDPPYEQYF

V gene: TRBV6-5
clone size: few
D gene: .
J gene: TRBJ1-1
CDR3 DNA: TGTGCCAGCAGTTACGAGACGGGGTATGGCACTGAAGCTTTCTTT
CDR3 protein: CASSYETGYGTEAFF

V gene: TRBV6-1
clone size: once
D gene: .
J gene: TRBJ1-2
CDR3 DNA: TGTGCCAGCAGTGAGGGGTGGTACTATGGCTACACCTTC
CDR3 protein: CASSEGWYYGYTF

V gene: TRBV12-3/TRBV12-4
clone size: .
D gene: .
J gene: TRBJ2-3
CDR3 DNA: TGTGCCAGCAGATCTTACTCGGGCACAGATACGCAGTATTTT
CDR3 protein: CASRSYSGTDTQYF

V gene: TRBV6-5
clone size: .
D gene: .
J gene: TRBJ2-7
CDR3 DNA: TGTGCCAGCTTCACGGGCAGCTCCTACGAGCAGTACTTC
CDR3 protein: CASFTGSSYEQYF

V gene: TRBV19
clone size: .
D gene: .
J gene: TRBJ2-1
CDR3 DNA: TGTGCCAGTAGTATAGTAGGGCGGTACAATGAGCAGTTCTTC
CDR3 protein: CASSIVGRYNEQFF

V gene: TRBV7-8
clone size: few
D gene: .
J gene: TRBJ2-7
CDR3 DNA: TGTGCCAGCAGCTCCCGGACGGACTCCTACGAGCAGTACTTC
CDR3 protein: CASSSRTDSYEQYF

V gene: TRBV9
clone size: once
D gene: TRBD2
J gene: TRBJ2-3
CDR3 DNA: TGTGCCAGCAGCGCGCGCGGGGGGGCTGGTACAGATACGCAGTATTTT
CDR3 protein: CASSARGGAGTDTQYF

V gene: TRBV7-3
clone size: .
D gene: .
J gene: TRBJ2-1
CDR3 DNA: TGTGCCAGCAGCTTAACTGGTTTGGAGAATGAGCAGTTCTTC
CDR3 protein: CASSLTGLENEQFF

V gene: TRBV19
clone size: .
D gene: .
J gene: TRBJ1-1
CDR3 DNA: TGTGCCAGCAAAAGGGGCACTGAAGCTTTCTTT
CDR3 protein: CASKRGTEAFF

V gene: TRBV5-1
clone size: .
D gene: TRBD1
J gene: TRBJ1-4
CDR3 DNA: TGCGCCAGCAGCTTCGGGACAGGGGGGACTAATGAAAAACTGTTTTTT
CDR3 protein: CASSFGTGGTNEKLFF

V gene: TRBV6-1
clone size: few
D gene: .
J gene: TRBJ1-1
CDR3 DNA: TGTGCCAGCAGAGCTACCGGGACACTGAACACTGAAGCTTTCTTT
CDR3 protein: CASRATGTLNTEAFF

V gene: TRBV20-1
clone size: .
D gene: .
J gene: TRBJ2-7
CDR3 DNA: TGCAGTGCGGGTACAGGGTCAATCGGCGACGAGCAGTACTTC
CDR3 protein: CSAGTGSIGDEQYF

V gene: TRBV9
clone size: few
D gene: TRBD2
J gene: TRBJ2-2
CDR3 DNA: TGTGCCAGCAGCGCGACTAGCAGCTCGAACACCGGGGAGCTGTTTTTT
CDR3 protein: CASSATSSSNTGELFF

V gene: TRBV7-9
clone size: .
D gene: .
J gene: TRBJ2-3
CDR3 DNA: TGTGCCAGCAGCTTGTGGGAAATGGCAGATACGCAGTATTTT
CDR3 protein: CASSLWEMADTQYF

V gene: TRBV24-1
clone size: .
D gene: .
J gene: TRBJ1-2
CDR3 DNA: TGTGCCACCAGTGAGGACCGCTTCTATGGCTACACCTTC
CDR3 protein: CATSEDRFYGYTF

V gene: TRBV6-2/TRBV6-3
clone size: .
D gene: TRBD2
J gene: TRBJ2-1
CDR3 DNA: TGTGCCACCACTAGCGGGGGGGCATATGAGCAGTTCTTC
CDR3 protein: CATTSGGAYEQFF

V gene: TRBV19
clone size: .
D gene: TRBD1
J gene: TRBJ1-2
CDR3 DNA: TGTGCCAGTAGTAGGGACAGGGTTGGAAACTATGGCTACACCTTC
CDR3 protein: CASSRDRVGNYGYTF

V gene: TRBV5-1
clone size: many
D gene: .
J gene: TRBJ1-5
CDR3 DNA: TGCGCCAGCAGTCCACAGGGCCTCAACAATCAGCCCCAGCATTTT
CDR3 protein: CASSPQGLNNQPQHF

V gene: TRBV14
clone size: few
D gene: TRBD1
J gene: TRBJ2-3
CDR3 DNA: TGTGCCAGCAGCGCTTGGACAGGGATGGTCACAGATACGCAGTATTTT
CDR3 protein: CASSAWTGMVTDTQYF

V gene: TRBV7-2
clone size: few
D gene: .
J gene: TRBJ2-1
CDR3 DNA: TGTGCCAGCAGCTTAACGGCCTTGAGGGATGAGCAGTTCTTC
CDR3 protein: CASSLTALRDEQFF

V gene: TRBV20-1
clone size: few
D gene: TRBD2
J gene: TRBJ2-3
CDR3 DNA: TGCAGTGCTAGAGACCCAGGACTAGCGGGAGGATTCACAGATACGCAGTATTTT
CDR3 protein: CSARDPGLAGGFTDTQYF

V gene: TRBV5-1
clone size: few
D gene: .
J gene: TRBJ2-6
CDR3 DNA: TGCGCCAGCAGGGGAGGAGGCTCTGGGGCCAACGTCCTGACTTTC
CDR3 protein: CASRGGGSGANVLTF

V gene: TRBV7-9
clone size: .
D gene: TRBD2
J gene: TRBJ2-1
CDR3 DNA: TGTGCCAGCAGCTTAGAACTAGCGGGATATAACAATGAGCAGTTCTTC
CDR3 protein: CASSLELAGYNNEQFF

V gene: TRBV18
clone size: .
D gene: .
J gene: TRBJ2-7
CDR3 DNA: TGTGCCAGCTCACAACCTGACCATCAGCAGTACTTC
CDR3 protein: CASSQPDHQQYF

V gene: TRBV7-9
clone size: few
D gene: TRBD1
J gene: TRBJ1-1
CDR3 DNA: TGTGCCAGCAGCTTAGGCGGACAGGGACAGGAAGCTTTCTTT
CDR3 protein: CASSLGGQGQEAFF